Described below is a single TCR beta chain sequence and its context. Its antigen is currently unknown. This sample was taken from a study of T cells in Graves' hyperthyroidism and ophthalmopathy. General observations from the study: Model-based prediction identified ophthalmopathy a median roughly 6.1 months prior to its onset.

RNA transcripts provided the source from which TCR beta CDR3 regions were amplified. Using the HTBI primer set, a first-round RT-PCR was run on the TCR CDR3. One entry per CDR3 protein results from TCRdb running MiXCR on the multiplex PCR reads. The data show 500,000 to 600,000 distinct CDR3 sequences, 15% to 20% seen once. Patients were excluded because of uncontrolled infection, other autoimmune disease, pregnancy or lactation. Fresh peripheral blood, 7.5 to 10 ml of it, supplied the PBMCs. V was trimmed by 7 bases and J by 5 bases, leaving 17 bases between them. The CDR3 loop spans 14 amino acids. The sequence derives from a man aged 40-49 years with Graves' ophthalmopathy. The chain employs TRBV12-3 or TRBV12-4 and TRBJ1-1; no clear D. Material for sequencing was blood. The CDR3 DNA reads as TGTGCCAGCACCCTCGATGGGGTTGTGACTGAAGCTTTCTTT. Encoded protein: CASTLDGVVTEAFF.